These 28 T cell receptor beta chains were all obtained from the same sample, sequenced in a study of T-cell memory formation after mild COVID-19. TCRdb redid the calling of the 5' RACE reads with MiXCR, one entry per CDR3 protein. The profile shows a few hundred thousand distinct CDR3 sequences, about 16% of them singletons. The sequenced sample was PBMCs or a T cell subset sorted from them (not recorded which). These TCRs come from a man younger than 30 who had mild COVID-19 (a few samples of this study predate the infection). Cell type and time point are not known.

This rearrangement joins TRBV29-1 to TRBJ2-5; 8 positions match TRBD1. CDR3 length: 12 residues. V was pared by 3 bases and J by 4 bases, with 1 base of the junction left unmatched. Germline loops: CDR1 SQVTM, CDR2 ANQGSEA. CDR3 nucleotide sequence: TGCAGCGTTGACAGGGGGCGAGAGACCCAGTACTTC. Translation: CSVDRGRETQYF.

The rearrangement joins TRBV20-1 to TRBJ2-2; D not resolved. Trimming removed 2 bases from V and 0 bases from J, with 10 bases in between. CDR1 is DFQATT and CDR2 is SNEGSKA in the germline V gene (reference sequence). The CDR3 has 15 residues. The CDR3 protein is CSARRVASNTGELFF. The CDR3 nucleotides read TGCAGTGCTAGAAGAGTTGCCTCGAACACCGGGGAGCTGTTTTTT.

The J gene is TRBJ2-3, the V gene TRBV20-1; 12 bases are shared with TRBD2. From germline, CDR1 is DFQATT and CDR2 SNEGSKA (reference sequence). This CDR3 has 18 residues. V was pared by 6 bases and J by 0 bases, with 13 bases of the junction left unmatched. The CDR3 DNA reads TGCAGTGCCGCCGACACCGGACTAGCGGGGCCTAGCACAGATACGCAGTATTTT. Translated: CSAADTGLAGPSTDTQYF.

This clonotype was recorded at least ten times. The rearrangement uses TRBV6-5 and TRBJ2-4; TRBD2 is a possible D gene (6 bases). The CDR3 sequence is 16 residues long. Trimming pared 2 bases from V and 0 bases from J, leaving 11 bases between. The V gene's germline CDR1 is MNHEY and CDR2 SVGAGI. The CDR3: CASSYQAGLAKNIQYF. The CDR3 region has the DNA TGTGCCAGCAGTTACCAGGCGGGGCTAGCCAAAAACATTCAGTACTTC.

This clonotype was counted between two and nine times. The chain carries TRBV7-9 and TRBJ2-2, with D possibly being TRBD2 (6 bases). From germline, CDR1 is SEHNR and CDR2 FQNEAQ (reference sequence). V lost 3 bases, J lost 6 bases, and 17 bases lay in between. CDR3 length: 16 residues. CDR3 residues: CASSFGGSGTPGELFF. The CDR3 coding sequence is TGTGCCAGCAGCTTTGGGGGTTCCGGGACTCCCGGGGAGCTGTTTTTT.

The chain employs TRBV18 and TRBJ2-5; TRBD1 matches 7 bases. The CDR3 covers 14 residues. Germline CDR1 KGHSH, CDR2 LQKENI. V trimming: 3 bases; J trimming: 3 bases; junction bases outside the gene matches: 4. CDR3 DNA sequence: TGTGCCAGCTCACCCCGGGGACAGAAAGAGACCCAGTACTTC. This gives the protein CASSPRGQKETQYF.

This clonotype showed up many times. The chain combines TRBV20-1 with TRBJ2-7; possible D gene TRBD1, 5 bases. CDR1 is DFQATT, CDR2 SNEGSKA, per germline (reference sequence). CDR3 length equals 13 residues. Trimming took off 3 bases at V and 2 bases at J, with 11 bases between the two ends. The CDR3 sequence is CSASSDRTYEQYV. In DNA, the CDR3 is TGCAGTGCTAGCTCCGACAGAACCTACGAGCAGTACGTC.

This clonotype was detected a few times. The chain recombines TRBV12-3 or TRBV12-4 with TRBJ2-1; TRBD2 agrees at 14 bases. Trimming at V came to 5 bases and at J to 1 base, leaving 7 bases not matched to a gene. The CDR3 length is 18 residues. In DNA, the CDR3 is TGTGCCAGCAGTGGGACTAGCGGGGGACCGGATTCCTACAATGAGCAGTTCTTC. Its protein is CASSGTSGGPDSYNEQFF.

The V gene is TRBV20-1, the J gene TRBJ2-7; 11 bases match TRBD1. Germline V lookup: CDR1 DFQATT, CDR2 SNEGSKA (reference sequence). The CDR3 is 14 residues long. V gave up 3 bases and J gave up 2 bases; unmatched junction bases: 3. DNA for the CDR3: TGCAGTGCTAGGCCGGGACAGGGGGCCTACGAGCAGTACGTC. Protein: CSARPGQGAYEQYV.

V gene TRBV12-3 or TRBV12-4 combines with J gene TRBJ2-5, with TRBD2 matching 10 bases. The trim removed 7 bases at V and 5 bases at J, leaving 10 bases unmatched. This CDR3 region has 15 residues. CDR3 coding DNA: TGTGCCAGCACCGATCTAGCGGGGGCCTGGGAGACCCAGTACTTC. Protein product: CASTDLAGAWETQYF.

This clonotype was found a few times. Here the CDR3 reads CASRDREKAYEQYF. CDR3 sequence (DNA): TGTGCCAGCAGGGACCGCGAGAAAGCCTACGAGCAGTACTTC. This chain links TRBV7-9 with TRBJ2-7; D is unclear. Germline CDR1 and CDR2: SEHNR and FQNEAQ (reference sequence). V lost 6 bases and J lost 2, with 14 bases in between. The CDR3 spans 14 residues.

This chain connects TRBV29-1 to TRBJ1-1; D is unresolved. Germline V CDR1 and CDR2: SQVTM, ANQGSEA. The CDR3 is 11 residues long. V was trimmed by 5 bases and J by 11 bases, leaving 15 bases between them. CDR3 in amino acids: CSVTFLQDAFF. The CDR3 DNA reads TGCAGCGTTACCTTTCTCCAGGATGCTTTCTTT.

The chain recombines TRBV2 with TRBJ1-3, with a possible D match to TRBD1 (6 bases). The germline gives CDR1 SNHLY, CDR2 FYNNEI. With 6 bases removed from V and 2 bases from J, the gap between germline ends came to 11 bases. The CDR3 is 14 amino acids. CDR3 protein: CASRPQGPGNTIYF. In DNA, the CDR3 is TGTGCCAGCAGACCACAGGGACCTGGAAACACCATATATTTT. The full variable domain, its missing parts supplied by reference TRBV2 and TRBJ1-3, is EPEVTQTPSHQVTQMGQEVILRCVPISNHLYFYWYRQILGQKVEFLVSFYNNEISEKSEIFDDQFSVERPDGSNFTLKIRSTKLEDSAMYFCASRPQGPGNTIYFGEGSWLTVV.

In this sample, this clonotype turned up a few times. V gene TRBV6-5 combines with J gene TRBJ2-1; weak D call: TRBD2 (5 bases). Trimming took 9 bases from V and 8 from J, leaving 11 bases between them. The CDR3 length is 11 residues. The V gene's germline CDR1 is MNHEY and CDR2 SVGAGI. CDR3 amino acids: CARLGGDEQFF. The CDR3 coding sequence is TGTGCCAGACTTGGAGGAGATGAGCAGTTCTTC.

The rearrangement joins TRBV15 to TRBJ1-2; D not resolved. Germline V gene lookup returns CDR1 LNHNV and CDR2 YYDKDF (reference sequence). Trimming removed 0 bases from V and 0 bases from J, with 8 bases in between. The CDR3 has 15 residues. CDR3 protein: CATSRDREANYGYTF. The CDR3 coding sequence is TGTGCCACCAGCAGAGATCGAGAGGCTAACTATGGCTACACCTTC.

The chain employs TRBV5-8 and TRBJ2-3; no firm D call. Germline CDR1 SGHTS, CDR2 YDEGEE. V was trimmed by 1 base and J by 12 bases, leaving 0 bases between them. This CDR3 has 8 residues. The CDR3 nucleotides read TGTGCCAGCAGCTTGCAGTATTTT. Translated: CASSLQYF.

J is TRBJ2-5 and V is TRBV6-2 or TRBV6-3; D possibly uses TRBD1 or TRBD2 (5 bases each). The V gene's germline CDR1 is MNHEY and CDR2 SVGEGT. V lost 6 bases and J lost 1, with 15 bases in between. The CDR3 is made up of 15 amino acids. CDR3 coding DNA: TGTGCCAGCAGAAGGTACCGGGACCTCCAAGAGACCCAGTACTTC. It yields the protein CASRRYRDLQETQYF.

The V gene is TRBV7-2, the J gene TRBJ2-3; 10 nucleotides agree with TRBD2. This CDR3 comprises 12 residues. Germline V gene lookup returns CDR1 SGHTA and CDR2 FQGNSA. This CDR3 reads CCVSGGWDTQYF. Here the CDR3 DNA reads TGTTGTGTTAGCGGGGGGTGGGATACGCAGTATTTT.

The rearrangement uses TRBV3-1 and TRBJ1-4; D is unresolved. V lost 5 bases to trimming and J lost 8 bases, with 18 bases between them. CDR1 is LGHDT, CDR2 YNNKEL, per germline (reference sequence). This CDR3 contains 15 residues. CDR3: CASSILGGSLEKLFF. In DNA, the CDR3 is TGTGCCAGCAGCATACTTGGCGGGTCGTTAGAAAAACTGTTTTTT.

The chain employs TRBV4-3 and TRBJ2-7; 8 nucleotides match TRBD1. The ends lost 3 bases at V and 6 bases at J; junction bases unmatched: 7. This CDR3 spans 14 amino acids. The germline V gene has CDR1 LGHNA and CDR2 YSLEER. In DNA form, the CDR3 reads TGCGCCAGCAGCCACGGACAGGGATCCGGCGAGCAGTACTTC. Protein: CASSHGQGSGEQYF.

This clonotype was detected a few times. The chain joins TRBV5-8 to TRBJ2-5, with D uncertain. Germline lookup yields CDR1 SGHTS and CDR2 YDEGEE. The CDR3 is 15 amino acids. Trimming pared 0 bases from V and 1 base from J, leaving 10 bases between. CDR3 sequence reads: CASSLGNPSQETQYF. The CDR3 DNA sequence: TGTGCCAGCAGCTTGGGTAACCCTTCCCAAGAGACCCAGTACTTC.

The CDR3 DNA sequence: TGCGCCAGCAGCCCGGACAGCTTATACCACTATGGCTACACCTTC. Encoded protein: CASSPDSLYHYGYTF. The rearrangement uses TRBV5-1 and TRBJ1-2; D is possibly TRBD1 (6 bases). Germline V lookup: CDR1 SGHRS, CDR2 YFSETQ. V shed 4 bases and J shed 3 bases, with 16 bases lying between them. The CDR3 is 15 amino acids.

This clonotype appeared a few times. The CDR3 DNA reads as TGCGCCAGCAGCCAAGCTTGGGACATCGACCCCTACGAGCAGTACTTC. The encoded protein is CASSQAWDIDPYEQYF. V is TRBV4-3 and J is TRBJ2-7; D is perhaps TRBD1 (6 bases). CDR3 length equals 16 residues. Trimming took off 1 base at V and 2 bases at J, with 15 bases between the two ends. The germline gives CDR1 LGHNA, CDR2 YSLEER.

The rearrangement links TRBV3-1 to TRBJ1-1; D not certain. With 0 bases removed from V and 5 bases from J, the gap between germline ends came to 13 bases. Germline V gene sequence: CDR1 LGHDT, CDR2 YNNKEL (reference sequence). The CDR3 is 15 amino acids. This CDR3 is CASSQEGQGWTEAFF. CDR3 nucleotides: TGTGCCAGCAGCCAAGAAGGTCAAGGGTGGACTGAAGCTTTCTTT. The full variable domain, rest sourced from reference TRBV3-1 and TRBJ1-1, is DTAVSQTPKYLVTQMGNDKSIKCEQNLGHDTMYWYKQDSKKFLKIMFSYNNKELIINETVPNRFSPKSPDKAHLNLHINSLELGDSAVYFCASSQEGQGWTEAFFGQGTRLTVV.

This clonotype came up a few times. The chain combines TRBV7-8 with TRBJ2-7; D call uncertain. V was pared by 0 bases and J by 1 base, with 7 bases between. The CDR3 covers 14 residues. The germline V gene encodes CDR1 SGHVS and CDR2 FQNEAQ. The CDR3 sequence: CASSLAAGSYEQYF. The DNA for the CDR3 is TGTGCCAGCAGCTTAGCGGCCGGGTCCTACGAGCAGTACTTC.

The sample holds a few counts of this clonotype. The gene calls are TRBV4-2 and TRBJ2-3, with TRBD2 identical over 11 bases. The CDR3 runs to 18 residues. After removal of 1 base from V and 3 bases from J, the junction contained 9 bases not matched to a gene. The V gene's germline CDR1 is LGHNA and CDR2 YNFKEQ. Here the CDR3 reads CASSQARLAGGPTDTQYF. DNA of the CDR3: TGTGCCAGCAGCCAAGCGCGCCTAGCGGGGGGCCCGACAGATACGCAGTATTTT.

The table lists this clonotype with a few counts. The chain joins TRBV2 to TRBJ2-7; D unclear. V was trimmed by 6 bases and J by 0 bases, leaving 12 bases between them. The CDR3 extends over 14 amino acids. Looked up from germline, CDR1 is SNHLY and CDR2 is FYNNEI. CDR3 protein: CASRSILSSYEQYF. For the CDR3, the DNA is TGTGCCAGCAGATCCATACTCAGCTCCTACGAGCAGTACTTC.

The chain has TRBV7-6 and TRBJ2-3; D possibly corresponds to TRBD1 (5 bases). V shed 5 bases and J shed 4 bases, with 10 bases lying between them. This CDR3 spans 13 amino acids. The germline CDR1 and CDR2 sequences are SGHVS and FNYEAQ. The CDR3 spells CASSSQGPDTQYF. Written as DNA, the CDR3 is TGTGCCAGCAGCAGTCAGGGTCCAGATACGCAGTATTTT.